Below are 6 T cell receptor beta chains sequenced from a single sample in a study of blood T cell repertoires in COVID-19. Some clones are missing from TCRdb's copy, which holds only in-frame ones; the method was immunoSEQ multiplex PCR. The sample comprises 130,000 to 150,000 clones, approximately 80% of which are singletons, and less than 2.5% rests with the top ten. The sequenced sample was peripheral blood. These receptor sequences come from a woman aged 55-70 years with acute or convalescent COVID-19.

The chain has TRBV3-1 (or the pseudogene TRBV3-2) and TRBJ2-1; D is undetermined. Germline CDR1 is LGHDT and CDR2 is YNNKEL (reference sequence). V was pared by 1 base and J by 4 bases, with 8 bases between. The CDR3 runs to 14 residues. The CDR3 protein is CASSQAARYNEQFF. CDR3 DNA sequence: TGTGCCAGCAGCCAAGCCGCTAGGTACAATGAGCAGTTCTTC.

This chain uses TRBV4-1 with TRBJ1-2, with 8 nucleotides matching TRBD1. Germline assignment: CDR1 MGHRA and CDR2 YSYEKL. This CDR3 has 15 residues. V lost 0 bases to trimming and J lost 4 bases; unmatched junction nucleotides: 4. CDR3 coding DNA: TGCGCCAGCAGCCAAGATGGGGACAGGAGCTATGGCTACACCTTC. Translated, it gives CASSQDGDRSYGYTF.

This chain connects TRBV19 to TRBJ2-3; D might be TRBD1 (6 bases). The germline V and J ends were trimmed by 5 bases and 7 bases, with 19 bases remaining between them. The CDR3 sequence is 15 residues long. CDR1 is LNHDA, CDR2 SQIVND, per germline (reference sequence). The CDR3 DNA reads TGTGCCAGTAGTGGGGACATCGGCTTTGTATATACGCAGTATTTT. It yields the protein CASSGDIGFVYTQYF.

This clone was observed once. The CDR3 loop is CATSRGTGTGSNEQFF. The DNA of the CDR3 is TGTGCCACCAGCAGAGGAACCGGGACAGGGAGCAATGAGCAGTTCTTC. The chain carries TRBV15 and TRBJ2-1, with 9 bases aligning to TRBD1. The CDR3 runs 16 residues. Per the germline V gene, CDR1 is LNHNV and CDR2 is YYDKDF (reference sequence). V dropped 1 base and J dropped 6; count of bases not matched to a gene: 7.

The rearrangement uses TRBV11-2 and TRBJ2-7; D perhaps matches TRBD2 (6 bases). V lost 5 bases and J 3 bases, leaving 14 bases between the germline ends. CDR1 and CDR2 (germline): SGHAT, FQNNGV. This CDR3 has 14 amino acids. The CDR3 DNA sequence: TGTGCCAGCAGCATACGGACGGGAGACTACGAGCAGTACTTC. Its translation is CASSIRTGDYEQYF.

This chain connects TRBV29-1 to TRBJ2-1; D gene ambiguous. The CDR3 runs 14 residues. Germline-derived CDR1 and CDR2 are SQVTM and ANQGSEA. Trimming took off 0 bases at V and 3 bases at J, with 9 bases between the two ends. The CDR3 sequence: CSVEDPRFYNEQFF. The CDR3 DNA sequence: TGCAGCGTTGAAGATCCCAGATTCTACAATGAGCAGTTCTTC.